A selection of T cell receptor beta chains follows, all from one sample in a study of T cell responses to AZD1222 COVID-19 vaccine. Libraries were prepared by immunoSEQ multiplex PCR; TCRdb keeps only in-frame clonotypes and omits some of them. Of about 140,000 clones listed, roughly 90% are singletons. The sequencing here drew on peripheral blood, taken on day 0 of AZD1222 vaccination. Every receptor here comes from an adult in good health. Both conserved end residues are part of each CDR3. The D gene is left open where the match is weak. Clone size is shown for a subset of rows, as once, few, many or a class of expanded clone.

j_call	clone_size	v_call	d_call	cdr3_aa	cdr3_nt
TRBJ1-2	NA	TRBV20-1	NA	CSARLGDGYTF	TGCAGTGCTAGATTGGGGGATGGCTACACCTTC
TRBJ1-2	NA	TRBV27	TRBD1	CASSLDRVGYGYTF	TGTGCCAGCAGTCTGGACAGGGTTGGCTATGGCTACACCTTC
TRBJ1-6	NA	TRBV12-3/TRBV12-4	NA	CASRQMNSPLHF	TGTGCCAGCAGGCAGATGAATTCACCCCTCCACTTT
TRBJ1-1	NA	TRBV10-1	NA	CASSGGANTEAFF	TGCGCCAGCAGTGGAGGGGCGAACACTGAAGCTTTCTTT
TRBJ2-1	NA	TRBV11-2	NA	CASSFRFGTDSYNEQFF	TGTGCCAGCAGCTTTCGTTTCGGGACCGACTCCTACAATGAGCAGTTCTTC
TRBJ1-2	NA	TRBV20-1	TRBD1	CSASTGQGGAGYGYTF	TGCAGTGCTAGTACGGGACAGGGCGGAGCGGGCTATGGCTACACCTTC
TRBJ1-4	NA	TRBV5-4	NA	CASSLRRGEKLFF	TGTGCCAGCAGCTTGAGACGGGGAGAAAAACTGTTTTTT
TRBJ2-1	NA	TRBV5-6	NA	CASSLGPGSYNEQFF	TGTGCCAGCAGCTTGGGCCCTGGGTCCTACAATGAGCAGTTCTTC
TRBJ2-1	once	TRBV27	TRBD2	CASSLTSGSYNEQFF	TGTGCCAGCAGTCTTACTAGCGGGAGCTACAATGAGCAGTTCTTC
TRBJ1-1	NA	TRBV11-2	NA	CASSSSRGNTEAFF	TGTGCCAGCAGCTCTAGCCGGGGGAACACTGAAGCTTTCTTT
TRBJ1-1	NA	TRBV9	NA	CALRAGRQEAFF	TGTGCTCTCCGCGCGGGACGGCAGGAAGCTTTCTTT
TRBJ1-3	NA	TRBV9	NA	CASSITGNTIYF	TGTGCCAGCAGCATCACAGGAAACACCATATATTTT
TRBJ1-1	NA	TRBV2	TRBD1	CASSIQGDTEAFF	TGTGCCAGCAGTATACAGGGGGACACTGAAGCTTTCTTT
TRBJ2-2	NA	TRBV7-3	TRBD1	CASSGTGIDTGELFF	TGTGCCAGCAGCGGGACAGGGATAGACACCGGGGAGCTGTTTTTT
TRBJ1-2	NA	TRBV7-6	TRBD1	CASSRQGPAPIGGYTF	TGTGCCAGCAGCCGACAGGGGCCGGCCCCTATCGGAGGCTACACCTTC
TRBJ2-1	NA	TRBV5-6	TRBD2	CASSFLTSTNEQFF	TGTGCCAGCAGCTTCCTGACTAGCACCAATGAGCAGTTCTTC
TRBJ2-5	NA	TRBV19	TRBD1	CASRRRDRILLGETQYF	TGTGCCAGTAGACGGCGGGACAGGATCCTTCTGGGAGAGACCCAGTACTTC
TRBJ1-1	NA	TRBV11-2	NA	CASTGRGITEAFF	TGTGCCAGCACCGGTAGGGGCATCACTGAAGCTTTCTTT
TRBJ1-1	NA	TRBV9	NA	CASSVAGPYEAFF	TGTGCCAGCAGCGTAGCTGGGCCGTATGAAGCTTTCTTT
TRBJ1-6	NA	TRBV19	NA	CASSYLRGTNSPLHF	TGTGCCAGTAGTTACCTCAGGGGAACGAATTCACCCCTCCACTTT
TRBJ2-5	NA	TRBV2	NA	CASSDPAVGGETQYF	TGTGCCAGCAGTGATCCCGCGGTTGGGGGGGAGACCCAGTACTTC
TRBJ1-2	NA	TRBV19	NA	CASSITEGGRIDYGYTF	TGTGCCAGTAGTATAACCGAGGGAGGACGAATCGACTATGGCTACACCTTC
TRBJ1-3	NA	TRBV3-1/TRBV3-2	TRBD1	CASSPPPDRDPGNTIYF	TGTGCCAGCAGCCCGCCGCCGGACAGGGATCCTGGAAACACCATATATTTT
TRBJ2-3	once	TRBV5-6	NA	CASSSLKGWQPDTQYF	TGTGCCAGCAGCTCCCTAAAGGGATGGCAGCCAGATACGCAGTATTTT
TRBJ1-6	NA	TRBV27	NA	CASSISRYRANNSPLHF	TGTGCCAGCAGCATTTCCCGATACAGGGCTAACAATTCACCCCTCCACTTT
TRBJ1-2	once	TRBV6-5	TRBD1	CASIPTGLYGYTF	TGTGCCAGCATCCCGACAGGGCTCTATGGCTACACCTTC
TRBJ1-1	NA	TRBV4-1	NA	CASSPSVNTEAFF	TGCGCCAGCAGCCCCTCGGTCAACACTGAAGCTTTCTTT
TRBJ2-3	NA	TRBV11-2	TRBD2	CASSLVAGGPGITDTQYF	TGTGCCAGCAGCTTAGTAGCGGGTGGCCCGGGGATCACAGATACGCAGTATTTT
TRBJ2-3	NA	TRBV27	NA	CASSLVDTDTQYF	TGTGCCAGCAGTTTAGTAGACACAGATACGCAGTATTTT
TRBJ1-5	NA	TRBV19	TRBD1	CASMDRGGYQPQHF	TGTGCCAGTATGGACAGGGGAGGGTATCAGCCCCAGCATTTT
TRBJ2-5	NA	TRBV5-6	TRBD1	CASSLVGTGGAETQYF	TGTGCCAGCAGCTTGGTTGGGACAGGGGGCGCAGAGACCCAGTACTTC
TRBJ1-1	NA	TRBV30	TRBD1	CAWSAQGFGEAFF	TGTGCCTGGAGTGCACAGGGGTTCGGTGAAGCTTTCTTT
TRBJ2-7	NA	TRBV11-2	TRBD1	CASSPLWDRSQPRSYEQYF	TGTGCCAGCAGCCCGCTCTGGGACAGGAGCCAACCCCGTTCCTACGAGCAGTACTTC
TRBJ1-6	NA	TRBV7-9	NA	CASSPTAGNNSPLHF	TGTGCCAGCAGCCCCACTGCAGGCAATAATTCACCCCTCCACTTT
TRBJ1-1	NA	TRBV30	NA	CASQVNEGTEAFF	TGTGCCTCCCAAGTCAACGAGGGCACTGAAGCTTTCTTT